This is a list of T cell receptor beta chains from one sample in a study of control samples from healthy donors and cancer patients. The data were produced by immunoSEQ multiplex PCR, yet TCRdb's version contains in-frame clones alone and is incomplete. This sample has 84,000 or so clones, with 70% to 85% found just once. The sample comprised PBMCs. The origin of the receptors is a man aged 60 to 75 with head and neck cancer. CDR3s include the opening cysteine and the closing phenylalanine or tryptophan. A D gene is named only where the DNA matches it firmly. The size field is filled for only some rows; it gives once, few, many or a size class.

J,D,size,V,CDR3,DNA
TRBJ1-5,-,-,TRBV4-2,CASSQKGRGGGLQPQHF,TGTGCCAGCAGCCAAAAGGGGCGGGGGGGCGGACTTCAGCCCCAGCATTTT
TRBJ1-1,-,-,TRBV7-9,CASSLGQNSMNTEAFF,TGTGCCAGCAGCTTAGGCCAGAATTCGATGAACACTGAAGCTTTCTTT
TRBJ1-2,-,-,TRBV7-9,CASSLDSYNYGYTF,TGTGCCAGCAGCTTAGACAGTTATAACTATGGCTACACCTTC
TRBJ1-2,TRBD1,-,TRBV6-5,CASRAGTAYGYTF,TGTGCCAGCAGGGCCGGGACAGCATATGGCTACACCTTC
TRBJ1-1,-,-,TRBV27,CASSPRRGVNTEAFF,TGTGCCAGCAGTCCCCGCAGAGGGGTGAACACTGAAGCTTTCTTT
TRBJ2-7,TRBD2,-,TRBV4-1,CASSQESSLAASYEQYF,TGCGCCAGCAGCCAAGAATCGTCCCTAGCGGCCTCCTACGAGCAGTACTTC
TRBJ2-5,-,-,TRBV3-1/TRBV3-2,CASSHTALGETQYF,TGTGCCAGCAGCCATACAGCGCTCGGGGAGACCCAGTACTTC
TRBJ2-5,-,few,TRBV27,CASSLFFGKETQYF,TGTGCCAGCAGTTTATTCTTCGGGAAGGAGACCCAGTACTTC
TRBJ2-7,-,-,TRBV7-9,CASSLAGMPGEQYF,TGTGCCAGCAGCTTAGCCGGGATGCCTGGCGAGCAGTACTTC
TRBJ2-1,-,-,TRBV18,CASSPRTTGYNEQFF,TGTGCCAGCTCACCACGGACTACCGGGTACAATGAGCAGTTCTTC
TRBJ2-4,-,few,TRBV7-8,CASSLLARASNLAKNIQYF,TGTGCCAGCAGCTTATTAGCAAGAGCGTCAAATCTAGCCAAAAACATTCAGTACTTC
TRBJ2-1,-,-,TRBV15,CATSGRRDNEQFF,TGTGCCACCAGCGGCCGGAGGGACAATGAGCAGTTCTTC
TRBJ2-1,TRBD1,few,TRBV12-5,CASGPETGGLNEQFF,TGTGCTAGTGGTCCCGAGACAGGGGGGCTCAATGAGCAGTTCTTC
TRBJ2-2,-,-,TRBV2,CASVAGANTGELFF,TGTGCCAGCGTGGCCGGCGCGAACACCGGGGAGCTGTTTTTT
TRBJ2-5,-,-,TRBV14,CASSQGLGETQYF,TGTGCCAGCAGCCAAGGGTTGGGGGAGACCCAGTACTTC